Listed here are 18 T cell receptor beta chains from one sample, sequenced in a study of cytomegalovirus exposure and HLA in healthy donors. In the PCR, 60 Vbeta and 13 Jbeta primers were used. Measured with immunoSEQ multiplex PCR; TCRdb has only the in-frame clones, and not every one. The sample includes approximately 93,000 clones, approximately 75% of them seen just once. Sequencing was carried out using PBMCs. The receptors were sampled from a woman aged 40 to 55 in good health and CMV-seronegative.

The CDR3 coding sequence is TGTGCCAGCAGCCTGAATCAGGGGTTCAATCAGCCCCAGCATTTT. Translating gives CASSLNQGFNQPQHF. The chain uses TRBV7-6 and TRBJ1-5; D is possibly TRBD1 (6 bases). CDR3 size: 15 residues. CDR1 is SGHVS and CDR2 is FNYEAQ in the germline V gene. V was clipped by 5 bases and J by 3 bases, with 14 bases between them.

J is TRBJ1-1 and V is TRBV7-3; 11 nucleotides agree with TRBD1. Germline V gives CDR1 SGHTA, CDR2 FQGTGA. The CDR3 is made up of 15 amino acids. The ends lost 0 bases at V and 5 bases at J; junction bases unmatched: 2. The CDR3 sequence: CASSLTGQGGTEAFF. As DNA, the CDR3 is TGTGCCAGCAGCTTAACGGGACAGGGGGGAACTGAAGCTTTCTTT.

The rearrangement uses TRBV18 and TRBJ1-1; D not resolved. The CDR3 is made up of 15 amino acids. The V end lost 6 bases, the J end lost 8 bases, and 22 bases lay between the germline ends. CDR1 KGHSH and CDR2 LQKENI come from the germline V gene. For the CDR3, the DNA is TGTGCCAGCTCCCCCAAGCCCGATCCACGTGAAGAAGCTTTCTTT. Amino acid sequence: CASSPKPDPREEAFF.

The rearrangement links TRBV7-3 to TRBJ1-1; D unclear. Per the germline V gene, CDR1 is SGHTA and CDR2 is FQGTGA. Trimming left V 5 bases short and J 1 base short, with 8 bases between. The CDR3 is 13 amino acids. The CDR3 coding sequence is TGTGCCAGCAGCCGAGGGTGGAACACTGAAGCTTTCTTT. Its protein product is CASSRGWNTEAFF.

The V call is TRBV19, the J call TRBJ1-1; possible D gene TRBD1, 6 bases. The CDR3 length is 15 residues. V lost 5 bases and J 0 bases, leaving 13 bases between the germline ends. In germline, CDR1 is LNHDA, CDR2 SQIVND (reference sequence). The CDR3 region is CASSEQGNMNTEAFF. CDR3 bases: TGTGCCAGTAGTGAACAGGGAAATATGAACACTGAAGCTTTCTTT. Variable domain in full (rest from reference TRBV19 and TRBJ1-1): DGGITQSPKYLFRKEGQNVTLSCEQNLNHDAMYWYRQDPGQGLRLIYYSQIVNDFQKGDIAEGYSVSREKKESFPLTVTSAQKNPTAFYLCASSEQGNMNTEAFFGQGTRLTVV.

The chain carries TRBV25-1 and TRBJ2-1; D not certain. V lost 4 bases and J 1 base, leaving 11 bases between the germline ends. Germline V lookup: CDR1 MGHDK, CDR2 SYGVNS. CDR3 size: 15 residues. The CDR3: CASSGAPGSYNEQFF. Written as DNA, the CDR3 is TGTGCCAGCAGTGGCGCTCCGGGTTCCTACAATGAGCAGTTCTTC.

The chain uses TRBV5-4 and TRBJ2-5, with 9 bases lining up with TRBD2. CDR3 length: 16 residues. J lost 0 bases, V lost 3 bases, and 6 bases had no gene match. The V gene's germline CDR1 is SGHNT and CDR2 YYREEE (reference sequence). The CDR3 nucleotides read TGTGCCAGCAGCTCAGCGGGGGGCCGGTACCAAGAGACCCAGTACTTC. Translation: CASSSAGGRYQETQYF.

The genes are TRBV7-2 and TRBJ2-5, with D possibly matching TRBD1 (6 bases). V was clipped by 1 base and J by 4 bases, with 16 bases between them. This CDR3 comprises 16 residues. Germline CDR1 reads SGHTA; CDR2 reads FQGNSA. The CDR3 spells CASSLVQGGVGETQYF. The CDR3 DNA follows: TGTGCCAGCAGCTTAGTACAGGGCGGTGTGGGAGAGACCCAGTACTTC.

This clone came up once. The V gene is TRBV7-9, the J gene TRBJ2-1; D may be TRBD2 (5 bases). In germline, CDR1 is SEHNR, CDR2 FQNEAQ (reference sequence). V was shortened by 3 bases and J by 7 bases, with 10 bases between the two germline ends. The CDR3 has 13 residues. The DNA for the CDR3 is TGTGCCAGCAGCTTCCCAGGCGGGAATGAGCAGTTCTTC. The encoded protein is CASSFPGGNEQFF.

J is TRBJ1-2 and V is TRBV18, with 7 positions matching TRBD1. The CDR3 is made up of 13 amino acids. V was clipped by 3 bases and J by 8 bases; unmatched bases: 6. Per the germline V gene, CDR1 is KGHSH and CDR2 is LQKENI. In DNA form, the CDR3 reads TGTGCCAGCTCACCTGAACAGGGGAAGGGCTACACCTTC. Amino acid sequence: CASSPEQGKGYTF.

The rearrangement joins TRBV5-1 to TRBJ2-7, with D perhaps matching TRBD1 (5 bases). V dropped 3 bases and J dropped 4 bases, with 14 bases sitting between them. The CDR3 consists of 14 residues. Germline CDR1 SGHRS, CDR2 YFSETQ. CDR3 sequence: CASSSMVQGYEQYF. Here the CDR3 DNA reads TGCGCCAGCAGCTCTATGGTTCAGGGATACGAGCAGTACTTC.

The V gene is TRBV2, the J gene TRBJ1-5, with 8 positions matching TRBD1. The CDR3 runs 16 residues. The J segment lost 9 bases and the V segment lost 4 bases, leaving 14 bases of the junction unmatched. Germline V lookup: CDR1 SNHLY, CDR2 FYNNEI. CDR3 nucleotides: TGTGCCAGCAGTGGACTCCGGACAGGGACTTGGGGGCCCCAGCATTTT. It codes for CASSGLRTGTWGPQHF.

This clone occurred a few times. The junction shows a germline mismatch at one end, possibly a read error. The chain is built from TRBV5-1 and TRBJ1-5; a possible D gene is TRBD1 (6 bases). The CDR3 sequence is 16 residues long. Germline values: CDR1 SGHRS, CDR2 YFSETQ. The CDR3 DNA follows: TGCGCCAGCAGCTTGGACGGACAGTATAGCAATCAGCCCCAGAATTTT. This translates into CASSLDGQYSNQPQNF.

J is TRBJ1-5 and V is TRBV9; TRBD1 might be the D (6 bases). V was trimmed by 3 bases and J by 5 bases, leaving 18 bases between them. Germline-derived CDR1 and CDR2 are SGDLS and YYNGEE. The CDR3 contains 16 residues. For the CDR3, the DNA is TGTGCCAGCAGCGCCCCCCTAGACAGGTCGCATCAGCCCCAGCATTTT. Its protein product is CASSAPLDRSHQPQHF. The variable domain in full, with the rest retrieved from reference TRBV9 and TRBJ1-5, is DSGVTQTPKHLITATGQRVTLRCSPRSGDLSVYWYQQSLDQGLQFLIQYYNGEERAKGNILERFSAQQFPDLHSELNLSSLELGDSALYFCASSAPLDRSHQPQHFGDGTRLSIL.

The rearrangement joins TRBV2 to TRBJ2-4; tentative D call: TRBD2 (5 bases). Per the germline V gene, CDR1 is SNHLY and CDR2 is FYNNEI. V was trimmed by 4 bases and J by 6 bases, leaving 13 bases between them. The CDR3 has 14 amino acids. CDR3 DNA: TGTGCCAGCAGTGCGGCAGTGAGGGTAAACATTCAGTACTTC. Residues: CASSAAVRVNIQYF.

The chain employs TRBV7-6 and TRBJ1-2; 11 positions agree with TRBD1. Germline assignment: CDR1 SGHVS and CDR2 FNYEAQ. V gave up 3 bases and J gave up 7 bases; unmatched junction bases: 13. CDR3 length: 17 residues. The CDR3 loop is CASSLDRTGGPASGYTF. CDR3 DNA: TGTGCCAGCAGCTTGGACCGGACAGGGGGCCCCGCGAGTGGCTACACCTTC.

V usage is TRBV5-1 and J usage is TRBJ1-1, with D possibly TRBD1 on 5 matching bases. Germline CDR1 SGHRS, CDR2 YFSETQ. The V and J ends lost 3 bases and 8 bases respectively, with 8 bases between them. The CDR3 loop spans 11 amino acids. The CDR3 DNA is TGCGCCAGCAGCTACGACAGAGAAGCTTTCTTT. It translates to CASSYDREAFF.

The chain uses TRBV4-3 and TRBJ2-7; TRBD1 aligns across 9 bases. The CDR3 spans 15 residues. The V segment lost 0 bases and the J segment 3 bases; nucleotides outside the gene matches: 3. Germline CDR1 is LGHNA and CDR2 is YSLEER. CDR3 DNA: TGCGCCAGCAGCCAAGAGCCGGGACAGGGCTACGAGCAGTACTTC. Translated, it gives CASSQEPGQGYEQYF.